This T cell receptor (beta chain) was documented in a study of T cells expressing NK-cell markers. TCRdb re-called the 5' RACE reads and shows each CDR3 protein once, DNA omitted. This table holds around 550,000 distinct CDR3 sequences. The CDR3 sequence is 15 residues long. The germline V gene has CDR1 SGHDN and CDR2 FVKESK. The clonotype comes from a man between 18 and 35 years old in good health. Sequenced input: blood T cells: a sorted CD56 or NKG2C T cell subset, CD4+ or CD8+ T cells, or bulk PBMC T cells (not recorded which). The chain carries TRBV14 and TRBJ2-3; TCRdb proposes TRBD1, but this gene call is untestable without DNA. CDR3 protein: CASSTGTYHTDTQYF.